Each of the 21 T cell receptor beta chains below was sequenced from the same sample in a study of blood T cell repertoires in COVID-19. The method was immunoSEQ multiplex PCR; TCRdb's version includes in-frame clones alone and lacks a portion of them. The table lists about 200,000 clones, roughly 85% of them singletons. Sequencing was carried out using PBMCs or T cells enriched from blood (not recorded which). These TCRs come from a man in his forties who had recovered from COVID-19.

The chain combines TRBV5-1 with TRBJ2-7, with D hard to call. The length of the CDR3 is 14 residues. V lost 2 bases, J lost 3 bases, and 12 bases lay in between. The germline CDR1 and CDR2 sequences are SGHRS and YFSETQ. The CDR3 nucleotides read TGCGCCAGCAGCTTAATCGGTAGTTACTACGAGCAGTACTTC. It translates to CASSLIGSYYEQYF. Supplemented by reference TRBV5-1 and TRBJ2-7, the full variable domain reads KAGVTQTPRYLIKTRGQQVTLSCSPISGHRSVSWYQQTPGQGLQFLFEYFSETQRNKGNFPGRFSGRQFSNSRSEMNVSTLELGDSALYLCASSLIGSYYEQYFGPGTRLTVT.

The chain couples TRBV7-2 to TRBJ1-2; 9 positions agree with TRBD1. Germline V gene lookup returns CDR1 SGHTA and CDR2 FQGNSA. V shed 4 bases, J shed 4 bases, and the junction held 7 bases outside the gene matches. The CDR3 length is 15 residues. This CDR3 is CASSSGQGSLYGYTF. In nucleotides, the CDR3 is TGTGCCAGCAGCTCCGGACAGGGGTCTCTCTATGGCTACACCTTC.

J is TRBJ1-3 and V is TRBV5-1, with TRBD1 identical over 7 bases. The V and J ends lost 4 bases and 2 bases, in that order; junction bases with no gene match: 9. Germline CDR1 SGHRS, CDR2 YFSETQ. The CDR3 runs to 16 residues. Written as DNA, the CDR3 is TGCGCCAGCAGCGATACAGGGGTAGATGCTGGAAACACCATATATTTT. The encoded protein is CASSDTGVDAGNTIYF.

The chain joins TRBV28 to TRBJ2-4; 10 bases fit TRBD2. CDR3 size: 17 residues. In germline, CDR1 is MDHEN, CDR2 SYDVKM. J lost 7 bases, V lost 4 bases, and 13 bases had no gene match. In nucleotides, the CDR3 is TGTGCCAGCAGTTCCCGCGGGGGTACTAGCGGGGTCAACATTCAGTACTTC. Translating gives CASSSRGGTSGVNIQYF.

The chain uses TRBV11-2 and TRBJ1-3, with 9 bases that match TRBD1. Trimming removed 4 bases from V and 3 bases from J; junction bases left unmatched: 1. CDR1 and CDR2 (germline): SGHAT, FQNNGV. This CDR3 has 14 residues. CDR3 sequence: CASSWDRVGNTIYF. CDR3 coding DNA: TGTGCCAGCAGCTGGGACAGGGTTGGAAACACCATATATTTT.

The V and J genes are TRBV18 and TRBJ2-3, with TRBD2 matching 8 bases. The trim removed 0 bases at V and 0 bases at J, leaving 2 bases unmatched. Germline CDR1 and CDR2: KGHSH and LQKENI. This CDR3 has 16 amino acids. The CDR3 DNA reads as TGTGCCAGCTCACCACCTAGCGGGGCTAGCACAGATACGCAGTATTTT. It yields the protein CASSPPSGASTDTQYF. Filled out from reference TRBV18 and TRBJ2-3, the complete variable domain reads NAGVMQNPRHLVRRRGQEARLRCSPMKGHSHVYWYRQLPEEGLKFMVYLQKENIIDESGMPKERFSAEFPKEGPSILRIQQVVRGDSAAYFCASSPPSGASTDTQYFGPGTRLTVL.

This chain uses TRBV18 with TRBJ2-5; D uncertain. This CDR3 is 14 amino acids long. Germline values: CDR1 KGHSH, CDR2 LQKENI. The V end was cut by 1 base, the J end by 1 base, with 7 bases between. The CDR3 region is CASSPQNSQETQYF. In DNA form, the CDR3 reads TGTGCCAGCTCACCACAGAACAGCCAAGAGACCCAGTACTTC. Full variable domain (outside the CDR3, taken from reference TRBV18 and TRBJ2-5): NAGVMQNPRHLVRRRGQEARLRCSPMKGHSHVYWYRQLPEEGLKFMVYLQKENIIDESGMPKERFSAEFPKEGPSILRIQQVVRGDSAAYFCASSPQNSQETQYFGPGTRLLVL.

The V call is TRBV15, the J call TRBJ1-1; TRBD1 matches at 9 bases. The CDR3 loop spans 16 amino acids. J lost 0 bases, V lost 6 bases, and 8 bases had no gene match. Germline CDR1 reads LNHNV; CDR2 reads YYDKDF (reference sequence). The CDR3 region is CATSQTGQGMNTEAFF. CDR3 nucleotides: TGTGCCACCAGTCAAACCGGACAGGGGATGAACACTGAAGCTTTCTTT.

The chain joins TRBV6-5 to TRBJ2-7, with D hard to call. The CDR3 is 13 residues long. Germline V CDR1 and CDR2: MNHEY, SVGAGI. Trimming cost V 8 bases and J 0 bases, with 11 bases left between them. CDR3 sequence: CASALRSSYEQYF. DNA for the CDR3: TGTGCCAGCGCCTTACGGAGCTCCTACGAGCAGTACTTC.

The chain employs TRBV19 and TRBJ2-2; 14 nucleotides line up with TRBD2. The J segment lost 7 bases and the V segment lost 1 base, leaving 2 bases of the junction unmatched. Germline values: CDR1 LNHDA, CDR2 SQIVND (reference sequence). CDR3 length equals 16 residues. Written as DNA, the CDR3 is TGTGCCAGTAGTATAGGGACTAGCGGGAGGATCGGGGAGCTGTTTTTT. Translation gives CASSIGTSGRIGELFF.

The chain links TRBV5-4 to TRBJ1-1; unclear D gene. V gave up 2 bases and J gave up 3 bases, with 11 bases separating them. CDR1 is SGHNT, CDR2 YYREEE, per germline (reference sequence). The CDR3 is 14 residues long. The CDR3 bases are TGTGCCAGCAGCTTTGAGACCGGGGACACTGAAGCTTTCTTT. Its protein product is CASSFETGDTEAFF.

The chain couples TRBV5-1 to TRBJ2-7; D possibly corresponds to TRBD1 (7 bases). The CDR3 has 14 residues. Trimming removed 2 bases at V and 3 bases at J, with 12 bases between. Germline V gene data show CDR1 as SGHRS and CDR2 as YFSETQ. The DNA for the CDR3 is TGCGCCAGCAGCTTAAGCCAGGGGGGCTACGAGCAGTACTTC. Translating it yields CASSLSQGGYEQYF.

The CDR3 loop is CASSLGARGAGGHEQFF. Here the CDR3 DNA reads TGTGCCAGCAGCTTAGGGGCCCGCGGGGCGGGAGGGCATGAGCAGTTCTTC. J is TRBJ2-1 and V is TRBV7-9, with 9 bases matching TRBD2. V was pared by 1 base and J by 8 bases, with 12 bases of the junction left unmatched. This CDR3 region has 17 residues. In germline, CDR1 is SEHNR, CDR2 FQNEAQ (reference sequence).

V usage is TRBV11-2 and J usage is TRBJ2-1, with TRBD2 matching over 8 bases. Germline V gives CDR1 SGHAT, CDR2 FQNNGV. With 4 bases clipped from V and 6 bases from J, the junction kept 8 bases outside the gene matches. CDR3 length: 15 amino acids. The CDR3 sequence: CASSYPGTRSNEQFF. The CDR3 nucleotides are TGTGCCAGCAGCTACCCCGGGACTAGGTCCAATGAGCAGTTCTTC.

This clone was seen a few times. The chain combines TRBV11-2 with TRBJ1-1; D might be TRBD1 (5 bases). This CDR3 spans 16 amino acids. The V gene lost 1 base and the J gene lost 4 bases, with 16 bases spanning the gap. The germline gives CDR1 SGHAT, CDR2 FQNNGV. CDR3 in amino acids: CASSLGAGWDSTEAFF. CDR3 nucleotide sequence: TGTGCCAGCAGCTTAGGGGCAGGGTGGGATAGCACTGAAGCTTTCTTT.

J is TRBJ1-4 and V is TRBV28; no reliable D call. CDR3 length: 15 residues. The germline V and J ends were trimmed by 3 bases and 2 bases, with 10 bases remaining between them. Germline-derived CDR1 and CDR2 are MDHEN and SYDVKM. The DNA for the CDR3 is TGTGCCAGCAGTTTTCGGGGTTTCACTAATGAAAAACTGTTTTTT. Translated: CASSFRGFTNEKLFF.

The chain links TRBV5-1 to TRBJ2-3, with TRBD2 identical over 8 bases. Germline V gives CDR1 SGHRS, CDR2 YFSETQ. Trimming at V came to 5 bases and at J to 1 base, leaving 3 bases not matched to a gene. This CDR3 has 14 residues. CDR3 sequence (DNA): TGCGCCAGCAGTCAGACTAGCGGCACAGATACGCAGTATTTT. Encoded protein: CASSQTSGTDTQYF.

This chain connects TRBV5-1 to TRBJ2-3; 7 bases map to TRBD1. The CDR3 has 16 residues. J gave up 1 base and V 3 bases, and 8 bases lay outside the gene matches. Germline loops: CDR1 SGHRS, CDR2 YFSETQ. The CDR3 is CASSWGTGVRTDTQYF. In DNA form, the CDR3 reads TGCGCCAGCAGCTGGGGAACAGGGGTTCGCACAGATACGCAGTATTTT.

The rearrangement joins TRBV13 to TRBJ2-7; weak D call: TRBD1 (6 bases). The CDR3 contains 15 residues. With 5 bases removed from V and 0 bases from J, the gap between germline ends came to 14 bases. Germline CDR1 and CDR2: PRHDT and FYEKMQ (reference sequence). As DNA, the CDR3 is TGTGCCAGCAGCCACGACAGGAGGAGCTCCTACGAGCAGTACTTC. Translated, it gives CASSHDRRSSYEQYF.

V usage is TRBV30 and J usage is TRBJ1-2, with 7 bases fitting TRBD1. CDR3 size: 13 residues. Germline V gene lookup returns CDR1 GTSNPN and CDR2 SVGIG (reference sequence). With V trimmed by 3 bases and J by 2 bases, 3 bases remained unmatched. DNA of the CDR3: TGTGCCTGGAGCGGGACAGAGAACTATGGCTACACCTTC. This codes for CAWSGTENYGYTF.

The J gene is TRBJ1-1, the V gene TRBV4-3, with TRBD1 as a possible D gene (6 bases). Per germline, CDR1 LGHNA and CDR2 YSLEER. The CDR3 is made up of 15 amino acids. V was cut by 0 bases and J by 1 base, with 9 bases left in between. CDR3: CASSQEVDRNTEAFF. Written as DNA, the CDR3 is TGCGCCAGCAGCCAAGAAGTGGACAGGAACACTGAAGCTTTCTTT.